These 7 T cell receptor beta chains were all obtained from the same sample, sequenced in a study of blood T cell repertoires in COVID-19. Some clones are missing from TCRdb's copy, which holds only in-frame ones; the method was immunoSEQ multiplex PCR. The repertoire holds about 170,000 clones, 80% to 90% seen once, with roughly 2% in the top ten. The sample was peripheral blood. The receptors were gathered from a woman aged 80 or over with acute or convalescent COVID-19.

This chain connects TRBV29-1 to TRBJ2-1; 11 nucleotides match TRBD2. Per the germline V gene, CDR1 is SQVTM and CDR2 is ANQGSEA. Trimming at V came to 4 bases and at J to 9 bases, leaving 5 bases not matched to a gene. The CDR3 is 13 amino acids. The CDR3 DNA sequence: TGCAGCGTTGGGACACTAGCGGGGGTTGAGCAGTTCTTC. Translation gives CSVGTLAGVEQFF.

The rearrangement links TRBV7-8 to TRBJ2-2; 8 nucleotides align to TRBD1. V lost 4 bases to trimming and J lost 0 bases; unmatched junction nucleotides: 4. Germline CDR1 reads SGHVS; CDR2 reads FQNEAQ. This CDR3 is built from 16 residues. CDR3 bases: TGTGCCAGCAGCTCCAGGACAGGGACGAACACCGGGGAGCTGTTTTTT. It is translated as CASSSRTGTNTGELFF. Drawing the rest from reference TRBV7-8 and TRBJ2-2, the complete variable domain is GAGVSQSPRYKVAKRGQDVALRCDPISGHVSLFWYQQALGQGPEFLTYFQNEAQLDKSGLPSDRFFAERPEGSVSTLKIQRTQQEDSAVYLCASSSRTGTNTGELFFGEGSRLTVL.

This clone rates as medium-sized. J is TRBJ2-7 and V is TRBV6-2 or TRBV6-3, with 8 nucleotides matching TRBD2. CDR1 and CDR2 (germline): MNHEY, SVGEGT. This CDR3 comprises 15 residues. Trimming removed 2 bases from V and 1 base from J; junction bases left unmatched: 4. Here the CDR3 reads CASSYERGPSYEQYF. CDR3 nucleotide sequence: TGTGCCAGCAGTTACGAGCGGGGGCCATCCTACGAGCAGTACTTC.

The chain combines TRBV6-2 or TRBV6-3 with TRBJ1-1, with D uncertain. The CDR3 is 18 residues long. The germline V gene encodes CDR1 MNHEY and CDR2 SVGEGT. V gave up 2 bases and J gave up 4 bases, with 23 bases separating them. CDR3 coding DNA: TGTGCCAGCAGTTACACTCCCGCCCTTGTAGGGAGCGGCACTGAAGCTTTCTTT. It codes for CASSYTPALVGSGTEAFF.

The CDR3, as DNA: TGTGCCAGCAGCGCAATGAATGGGCCCGGGGAGCTGTTTTTT. Translated: CASSAMNGPGELFF. The chain combines TRBV9 with TRBJ2-2; D gene ambiguous. The germline gives CDR1 SGDLS, CDR2 YYNGEE. The CDR3 totals 14 residues. V was shortened by 3 bases and J by 6 bases, with 12 bases between the two germline ends.

V is TRBV6-5 and J is TRBJ1-1; D uncertain. CDR1 MNHEY and CDR2 SVGAGI come from the germline V gene. With 5 bases removed from V and 3 bases from J, the gap between germline ends came to 10 bases. The CDR3 spans 13 residues. CDR3 sequence (DNA): TGTGCCAGCAGTCAAACGGAGTACACTGAAGCTTTCTTT. Protein: CASSQTEYTEAFF.

The rearrangement links TRBV19 to TRBJ2-7; possible D gene TRBD1, 5 bases. The CDR3 runs to 16 residues. Germline CDR1 reads LNHDA; CDR2 reads SQIVND (reference sequence). V was trimmed by 0 bases and J by 4 bases, leaving 16 bases between them. This CDR3 is CASSIDPRLTEYEQYF. As DNA, the CDR3 is TGTGCCAGTAGTATAGATCCTAGATTGACAGAGTACGAGCAGTACTTC.